The 21 T cell receptor beta chains given below trace back to one sample, sequenced in a study of blood T cells in healthy people across ages (dated by TCRdb to between 2015 and 2017). Libraries were made using 5' RACE. Sequencing used an Illumina HiSeq 2500. A second PCR of 7 to 11 cycles was run with a J-beta primer mix and a sample-barcoded 5' primer. The raw public reads went through TCRdb reprocessing: fastp at Q25, MiXCR clone calling, in-frame beta chains kept. Rows with one shared CDR3 protein collapse into an entry with the most common genes and DNA. Within this sample are hundreds of thousands of distinct CDR3 sequences, with about 52% of them counted one time only. Roughly a third of the sample rests with the top ten. The material sequenced was blood. The receptors were sampled from a woman aged 55-69 years in good health.

This clonotype was seen once. The chain combines TRBV4-1 with TRBJ2-1, with D uncertain. The germline CDR1 and CDR2 sequences are MGHRA and YSYEKL. The CDR3 consists of 13 residues. V was clipped by 0 bases and J by 7 bases, with 7 bases between them. CDR3 sequence reads: CASSQDTVNEQFF. In nucleotides, the CDR3 is TGCGCCAGCAGCCAAGATACAGTAAATGAGCAGTTCTTC.

The gene calls are TRBV6-1 and TRBJ2-1; TRBD1 agrees at 11 bases. Losses at the gene ends were 8 bases for V and 5 bases for J; bases not matched to a gene: 14. Germline CDR1 reads MNHNS; CDR2 reads SASEGT. The CDR3 sequence is 17 residues long. CDR3 protein: CASGPHIGTGGNNEQFF. The CDR3 nucleotides are TGTGCCAGCGGACCACACATCGGGACAGGGGGAAACAATGAGCAGTTCTTC.

V usage is TRBV7-3 and J usage is TRBJ1-2; tentative D call: TRBD1 (6 bases). Between the trimmed V and J ends, which lost 5 bases and 8 bases, there was a span of 27 bases. The CDR3 contains 17 residues. Per germline, CDR1 SGHTA and CDR2 FQGTGA. For the CDR3, the DNA is TGTGCCAGCAGCCCCGGGCCGGGGGGCCGATATGAACAAGGCTACACCTTC. It specifies CASSPGPGGRYEQGYTF.

The CDR3 sequence is CASSESGLVVSETQYF. The CDR3 DNA sequence: TGTGCCAGCAGTGAAAGTGGACTAGTGGTTTCCGAGACCCAGTACTTC. This sequence joins TRBV6-1 and TRBJ2-5; TRBD2 agrees at 7 bases. Germline CDR1 MNHNS, CDR2 SASEGT. J lost 5 bases, V lost 2 bases, and 11 bases had no gene match. The CDR3 is made up of 16 amino acids.

The rearrangement uses TRBV2 and TRBJ1-5, with D maybe TRBD1 (6 bases). V dropped 4 bases and J dropped 1 base, with 11 bases sitting between them. The CDR3 covers 15 residues. From germline, CDR1 is SNHLY and CDR2 FYNNEI. The CDR3 sequence is CASSAQGLSNQPQHF. In DNA form, the CDR3 reads TGTGCCAGCAGTGCACAGGGTTTGAGCAATCAGCCCCAGCATTTT.

This clonotype has only a few counts. The chain joins TRBV20-1 to TRBJ2-4; 8 bases align to TRBD1. The end of the DNA is better explained by TRBJ2-7, so the J call may be wrong. CDR1 is DFQATT, CDR2 SNEGSKA, per germline (reference sequence). CDR3 length: 13 residues. The CDR3 nucleotides are TGCAGTGCAGAACGGGACAGGACCTCCGAGCAGTACTTC. Amino acids: CSAERDRTSEQYF.

The chain is built from TRBV18 and TRBJ1-1; a weak D match, TRBD1 (6 bases). From germline, CDR1 is KGHSH and CDR2 LQKENI. The ends were cut back, 0 bases at V and 1 base at J, with 9 bases in the middle. CDR3 size: 15 residues. The CDR3 sequence: CASSPPRGQNTEAFF. In DNA form, the CDR3 reads TGTGCCAGCTCACCACCGAGGGGACAGAACACTGAAGCTTTCTTT.

The chain couples TRBV20-1 to TRBJ2-7, with 11 positions matching TRBD2. V shed 5 bases, J shed 6 bases, and the junction held 12 bases outside the gene matches. From germline, CDR1 is DFQATT and CDR2 SNEGSKA (reference sequence). This CDR3 has 15 residues. The CDR3 DNA sequence: TGCAGTGCTCCAATAGCGGGAGGGCCCGCGGGCGAGCAGTACTTC. This sequence encodes CSAPIAGGPAGEQYF.

The table lists this clonotype with a few counts. The chain has TRBV20-1 and TRBJ1-6; 7 bases line up with TRBD1. V shed 4 bases and J 5 bases; nucleotides not matched to a gene: 8. The V gene's germline CDR1 is DFQATT and CDR2 SNEGSKA (reference sequence). The CDR3 spans 15 residues. CDR3 nucleotides: TGCAGTGCTACCGTAGGGACAGCCAATAATTCACCCCTCCACTTT. Its protein is CSATVGTANNSPLHF.

This clonotype was seen a few times. This chain uses TRBV20-1 with TRBJ2-3; tentatively, D is TRBD1 or TRBD2 (6 bases each). V lost 5 bases to trimming and J lost 5 bases, with 14 bases between them. Germline CDR1 is DFQATT and CDR2 is SNEGSKA (reference sequence). CDR3 length equals 13 residues. In nucleotides, the CDR3 is TGCAGTGCTCCACCGGAGGGGGTAGATACGCAGTATTTT. Residues: CSAPPEGVDTQYF.

This clonotype was counted only a few times. The rearrangement links TRBV4-3 to TRBJ1-4, with 7 bases aligning to TRBD1. V dropped 0 bases and J dropped 8; count of bases not matched to a gene: 12. This CDR3 region has 17 residues. CDR1 is LGHNA, CDR2 YSLEER, per germline. The CDR3 loop is CASSQDRGGRGREKLFF. DNA of the CDR3: TGCGCCAGCAGCCAAGATCGCGGGGGCAGGGGGAGGGAAAAACTGTTTTTT.

The chain recombines TRBV21-1 with TRBJ1-4; whether TRBD1, the table's D call, matches the DNA was not checked. TRBV21-1 is noted as a pseudogene. The CDR3 spans 17 residues. CDR3 region: CASTLGTGGDANEKLFF. Here the CDR3 DNA reads TGTGCCAGCACCTTGGGGACAGGGGGCGACGCTAATGAAAAACTGTTTTTT.

The V call is TRBV28, the J call TRBJ2-5; TRBD1 matches at 8 bases. This CDR3 is 15 amino acids long. With 8 bases clipped from V and 3 bases from J, the junction kept 11 bases outside the gene matches. CDR1 MDHEN and CDR2 SYDVKM come from the germline V gene. CDR3 nucleotides: TGTGCCAGCGAGTACAGGGGGGCAGGAGAAGAGACCCAGTACTTC. Translated, it gives CASEYRGAGEETQYF.

The chain is built from TRBV5-1 and TRBJ2-5, with a tentative D call TRBD2 (6 bases). There are 14 residues in the CDR3. Trimming pared 7 bases from V and 4 bases from J, leaving 17 bases between. Germline values: CDR1 SGHRS, CDR2 YFSETQ. This CDR3 is CASRSGRGAETQYF. The CDR3 nucleotides are TGCGCCAGCCGTAGCGGTCGAGGCGCAGAGACCCAGTACTTC.

The chain is built from TRBV14 and TRBJ1-6; D is unclear. Germline CDR1 and CDR2: SGHDN and FVKESK. Trimming took 3 bases from V and 10 from J, leaving 7 bases between them. The CDR3 extends over 12 amino acids. CDR3 residues: CASSQSPSPLHF. The CDR3 DNA follows: TGTGCCAGCAGCCAGAGTCCCTCACCCCTCCACTTT.

This chain links TRBV7-3 with TRBJ2-3; TRBD2 aligns across 9 bases. The CDR3 has 16 amino acids. CDR1 SGHTA and CDR2 FQGTGA come from the germline V gene. V shed 5 bases, J shed 8 bases, and the junction held 14 bases outside the gene matches. The chain's CDR3 is CASSRASSGMGGTQYF. The CDR3 DNA follows: TGTGCCAGCAGCAGAGCCTCTAGCGGGATGGGAGGTACGCAGTATTTT.

The chain couples TRBV4-3 to TRBJ2-1; TRBD2 aligns across 13 bases. CDR3 length: 15 residues. Germline V gene sequence: CDR1 LGHNA, CDR2 YSLEER. With V trimmed by 5 bases and J by 5 bases, 3 bases remained unmatched. For the CDR3, the DNA is TGCGCCAGCAGCAAGGGACTAGCGGGAAACAATGAGCAGTTCTTC. Residues: CASSKGLAGNNEQFF.

The chain joins TRBV7-2 to TRBJ2-3, with 9 bases lining up with TRBD2. Germline CDR1 reads SGHTA; CDR2 reads FQGNSA. The CDR3 sequence is 18 residues long. The J segment lost 6 bases and the V segment lost 5 bases, leaving 18 bases of the junction unmatched. The CDR3: CASSPILPGGRVADTQYF. As DNA, the CDR3 is TGTGCCAGCAGCCCCATACTGCCGGGCGGGAGGGTGGCGGATACGCAGTATTTT. Together with reference TRBV7-2 and TRBJ2-3, the CDR3 gives the full variable domain: GAGVSQSPSNKVTEKGKDVELRCDPISGHTALYWYRQSLGQGLEFLIYFQGNSAPDKSGLPSDRFSAERTGGSVSTLTIQRTQQEDSAVYLCASSPILPGGRVADTQYFGPGTRLTVL.

V is TRBV7-2 and J is TRBJ1-2; D is undetermined. Germline assignment: CDR1 SGHTA and CDR2 FQGNSA. The V gene lost 0 bases and the J gene lost 0 bases, with 8 bases spanning the gap. The CDR3 length is 15 residues. The CDR3 nucleotides are TGTGCCAGCAGCTTAGCTCAGCCACCTAACTATGGCTACACCTTC. Protein: CASSLAQPPNYGYTF.

The rearrangement joins TRBV20-1 to TRBJ1-1; TRBD1 agrees at 7 bases. CDR3 length equals 15 residues. CDR1 and CDR2 from the germline V gene are DFQATT and SNEGSKA (reference sequence). J gave up 2 bases and V 0 bases, and 6 bases lay outside the gene matches. CDR3 nucleotides: TGCAGTGCTAGAGACCAGACAGGGCTAAACACTGAAGCTTTCTTT. This gives the protein CSARDQTGLNTEAFF.

J is TRBJ2-1 and V is TRBV20-1, with TRBD2 matching 8 bases. The CDR3 spans 15 residues. V lost 1 base, J lost 10 bases, and 12 bases stayed unmatched. CDR1 and CDR2 (germline): DFQATT, SNEGSKA (reference sequence). CDR3 amino acids: CSARGPAGALREQFF. The CDR3 coding sequence is TGCAGTGCTAGAGGCCCAGCGGGAGCCCTCAGGGAGCAGTTCTTC.